The T cell receptor beta chain under discussion was sequenced for a study of cytomegalovirus exposure and HLA in healthy donors. General observations from the study: In a later analysis, productive TCRs from donors in an Asian-associated ancestry cluster reportedly carried fewer N-insertions than the cohort mean. In vitro experiments confirmed that three CMV-associated chains were specific for CMV antigens.

CDR3 length equals 13 residues. Germline V CDR1 and CDR2: MNHNS, SASEGT. Turning to this clone: As yet, its antigen is unknown. At one of its ends the junction is not consistent with the germline gene, which may arise from a read error.

The PCR had 60 Vbeta and 13 Jbeta primers. Libraries were prepared by immunoSEQ multiplex PCR; TCRdb keeps only in-frame clonotypes and omits some of them. The sample holds roughly 62,000 clones; approximately 75% are singletons and the top ten take 2.5% to 3.5%. Sequenced material: PBMCs. The sequence was collected from a middle-aged woman in good health and CMV-seropositive. The rearrangement links TRBV6-1 to TRBJ1-6; D gene ambiguous. This chain's CDR3 is CASSDSFNSPLHF. In DNA form, the CDR3 reads TGTGCCAGCAGTGATTCCTTTAATTCACCCCTCCACTTT.